The text below deals with one T cell receptor beta chain. This sample was included in a study of CD8+CD57+ T cells in acquired aplastic anemia. Genomic DNA acted as the template from which TCR beta VDJ combination and CDR3 sequence profiling were carried out. TCRdb fed the reads into MiXCR, producing one record per CDR3 protein. The sample has around 430,000 distinct CDR3 sequences; around 30% are singletons. All sequencing subjects had displayed CD8+CD57+ cell expansion on flow cytometry. Germline V gene sequence: CDR1 SGHRS, CDR2 YFSETQ. V was trimmed by 2 bases and J by 8 bases, leaving 16 bases between them. This CDR3 spans 14 amino acids.

Sequencing used sorted CD4+, CD8+, or CD8+CD57+ T cells (not recorded which) from PBMCs. This sequence originates from a human donor with aplastic anemia. The chain recombines TRBV5-1 with TRBJ1-1; D perhaps matches TRBD1 (6 bases). DNA of the CDR3: TGCGCCAGCAGCTTAGGGGGAGGGCGTTGGGAAGCTTTCTTT. The encoded protein is CASSLGGGRWEAFF. The full variable domain, with the rest looked up from reference TRBV5-1 and TRBJ1-1, is KAGVTQTPRYLIKTRGQQVTLSCSPISGHRSVSWYQQTPGQGLQFLFEYFSETQRNKGNFPGRFSGRQFSNSRSEMNVSTLELGDSALYLCASSLGGGRWEAFFGQGTRLTVV.